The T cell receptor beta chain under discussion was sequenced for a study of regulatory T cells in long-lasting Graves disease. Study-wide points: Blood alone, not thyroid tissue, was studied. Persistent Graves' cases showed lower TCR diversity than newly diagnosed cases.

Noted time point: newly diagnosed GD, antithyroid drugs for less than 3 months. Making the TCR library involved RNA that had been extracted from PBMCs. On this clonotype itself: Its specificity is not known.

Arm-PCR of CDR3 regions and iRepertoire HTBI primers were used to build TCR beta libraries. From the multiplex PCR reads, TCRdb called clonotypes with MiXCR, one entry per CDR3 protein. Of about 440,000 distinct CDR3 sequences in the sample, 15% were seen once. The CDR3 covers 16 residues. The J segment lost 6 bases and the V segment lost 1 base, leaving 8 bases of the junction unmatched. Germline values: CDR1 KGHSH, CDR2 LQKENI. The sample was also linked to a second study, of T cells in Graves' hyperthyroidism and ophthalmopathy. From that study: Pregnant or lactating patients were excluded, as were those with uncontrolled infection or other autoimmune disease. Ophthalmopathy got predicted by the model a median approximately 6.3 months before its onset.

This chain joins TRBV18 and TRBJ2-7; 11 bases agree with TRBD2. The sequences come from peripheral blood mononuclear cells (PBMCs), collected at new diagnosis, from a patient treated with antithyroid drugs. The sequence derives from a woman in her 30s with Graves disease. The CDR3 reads CASSPRLAGRLLEQYF. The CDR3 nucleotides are TGTGCCAGCTCACCACGACTAGCGGGACGCCTCCTCGAGCAGTACTTC.